The present T cell receptor (beta chain) was sequenced within a study of CD8 T cells in Susac syndrome. This CDR3 spans 13 amino acids. Germline CDR1 is SQVTM and CDR2 is ANQGSEA. After removal of 7 bases from V and 2 bases from J, the junction contained 5 bases not matched to a gene. Random hexamers were used to reverse transcribe about 0.45 to 1 ug of RNA. TCRdb reprocessed the immunoSEQ multiplex PCR reads via MiXCR and lists one record per CDR3 protein. In the table there are more than 80,000 distinct CDR3 sequences, roughly 95% of which are singletons. Sequencing input: CD8+ T cells from PBMCs. This TCR was recovered from a human donor with Susac syndrome. V and J are TRBV29-1 and TRBJ2-1; 7 bases map to TRBD1. As DNA, the CDR3 is TGCAGCGAACGGGACAGCCCCTACAATGAGCAGTTCTTC. Translated: CSERDSPYNEQFF.